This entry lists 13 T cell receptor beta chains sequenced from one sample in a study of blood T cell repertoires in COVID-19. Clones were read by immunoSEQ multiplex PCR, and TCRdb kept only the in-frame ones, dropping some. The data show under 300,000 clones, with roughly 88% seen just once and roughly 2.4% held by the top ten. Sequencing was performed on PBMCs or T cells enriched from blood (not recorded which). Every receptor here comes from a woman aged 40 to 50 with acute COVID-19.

CDR3 residues: CASSLYSDRVGNQPQHF. DNA for the CDR3: TGTGCCAGCAGCCTCTATAGCGACAGGGTCGGCAATCAGCCCCAGCATTTT. J is TRBJ1-5 and V is TRBV5-6, with 7 bases identical to TRBD1. This CDR3 is built from 17 residues. Germline loops: CDR1 SGHDT, CDR2 YYEEEE. After removal of 4 bases from V and 2 bases from J, the junction contained 12 bases not matched to a gene.

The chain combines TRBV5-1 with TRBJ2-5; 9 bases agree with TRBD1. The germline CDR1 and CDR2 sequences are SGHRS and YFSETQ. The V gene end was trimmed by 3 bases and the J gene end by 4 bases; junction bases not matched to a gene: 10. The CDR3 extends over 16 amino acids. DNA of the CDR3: TGCGCCAGCAGCTCGAACCCGGGACAGGGAACAGAGACCCAGTACTTC. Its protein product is CASSSNPGQGTETQYF. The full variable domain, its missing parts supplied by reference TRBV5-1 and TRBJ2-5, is KAGVTQTPRYLIKTRGQQVTLSCSPISGHRSVSWYQQTPGQGLQFLFEYFSETQRNKGNFPGRFSGRQFSNSRSEMNVSTLELGDSALYLCASSSNPGQGTETQYFGPGTRLLVL.

The chain's CDR3 is CASSWTGLAGITGELFF. The CDR3 nucleotides read TGCGCCAGCAGCTGGACGGGACTAGCGGGGATAACCGGGGAGCTGTTTTTT. The chain is built from TRBV5-1 and TRBJ2-2; 13 nucleotides agree with TRBD2. Germline V gene sequence: CDR1 SGHRS, CDR2 YFSETQ. The CDR3 consists of 17 residues. Germline trimming cut 3 bases from V and 5 bases from J; bases unmatched to any gene: 7.

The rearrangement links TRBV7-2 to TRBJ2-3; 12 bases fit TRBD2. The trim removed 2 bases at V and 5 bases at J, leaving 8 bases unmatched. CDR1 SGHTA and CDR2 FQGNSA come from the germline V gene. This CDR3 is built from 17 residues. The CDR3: CASSLRLAGGAGDTQYF. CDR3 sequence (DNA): TGTGCCAGCAGCTTAAGGCTAGCGGGGGGGGCGGGAGATACGCAGTATTTT.

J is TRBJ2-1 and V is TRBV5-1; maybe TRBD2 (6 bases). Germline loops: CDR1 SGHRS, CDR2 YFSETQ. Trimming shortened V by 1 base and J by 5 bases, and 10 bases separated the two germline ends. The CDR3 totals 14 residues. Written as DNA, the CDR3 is TGCGCCAGCAGCTTGAGGGTAGCGGACAATGAGCAGTTCTTC. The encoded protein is CASSLRVADNEQFF.

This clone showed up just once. The chain's CDR3 is CASSDGTARNTEAFF. CDR3 DNA sequence: TGTGCCAGCAGTGACGGGACAGCACGGAACACTGAAGCTTTCTTT. The chain recombines TRBV2 with TRBJ1-1, with 7 nucleotides matching TRBD1. J lost 1 base, V lost 3 bases, and 5 bases had no gene match. The CDR3 has 15 amino acids. Germline V gene lookup returns CDR1 SNHLY and CDR2 FYNNEI.

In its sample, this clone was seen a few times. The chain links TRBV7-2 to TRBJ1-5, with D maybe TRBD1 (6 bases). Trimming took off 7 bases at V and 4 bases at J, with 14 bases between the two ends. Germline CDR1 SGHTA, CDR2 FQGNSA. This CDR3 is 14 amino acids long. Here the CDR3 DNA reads TGTGCCAGCAACCAACAAGGGGGAAATCAGCCCCAGCATTTT. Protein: CASNQQGGNQPQHF.

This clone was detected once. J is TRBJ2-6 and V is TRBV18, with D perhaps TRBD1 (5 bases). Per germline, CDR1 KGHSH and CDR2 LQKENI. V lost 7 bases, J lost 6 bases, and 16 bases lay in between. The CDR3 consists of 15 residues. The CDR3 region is CASLGQGRVANVLTF. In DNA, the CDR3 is TGTGCCAGCTTGGGGCAGGGTCGCGTGGCCAACGTCCTGACTTTC.

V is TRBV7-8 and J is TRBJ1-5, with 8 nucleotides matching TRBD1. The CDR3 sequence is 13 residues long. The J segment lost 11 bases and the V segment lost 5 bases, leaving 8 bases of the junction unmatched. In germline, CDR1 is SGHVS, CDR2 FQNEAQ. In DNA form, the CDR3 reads TGTGCCAGCAGCCTGACAGGGGTCGTGACCCAGCATTTT. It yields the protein CASSLTGVVTQHF.

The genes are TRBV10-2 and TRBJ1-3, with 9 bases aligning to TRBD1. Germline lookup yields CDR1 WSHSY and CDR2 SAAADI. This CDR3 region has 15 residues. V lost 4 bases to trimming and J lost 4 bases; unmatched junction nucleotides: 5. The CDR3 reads CASSGYGQGGNTIYF. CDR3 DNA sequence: TGCGCCAGCAGTGGTTACGGACAGGGGGGAAACACCATATATTTT.

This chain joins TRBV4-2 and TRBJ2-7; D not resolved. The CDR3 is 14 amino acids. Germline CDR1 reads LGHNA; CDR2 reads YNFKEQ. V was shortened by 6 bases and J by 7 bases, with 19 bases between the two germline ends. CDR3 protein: CASSLLPLSDEQYF. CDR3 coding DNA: TGTGCCAGCAGTTTGCTCCCACTGTCTGATGAGCAGTACTTC.

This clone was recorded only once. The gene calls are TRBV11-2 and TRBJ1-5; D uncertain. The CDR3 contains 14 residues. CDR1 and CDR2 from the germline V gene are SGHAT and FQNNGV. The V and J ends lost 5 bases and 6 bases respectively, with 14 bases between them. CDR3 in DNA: TGTGCCAGCAGCCCGGGTGCTGCTCGTCAGCCCCAGCATTTT. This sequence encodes CASSPGAARQPQHF.

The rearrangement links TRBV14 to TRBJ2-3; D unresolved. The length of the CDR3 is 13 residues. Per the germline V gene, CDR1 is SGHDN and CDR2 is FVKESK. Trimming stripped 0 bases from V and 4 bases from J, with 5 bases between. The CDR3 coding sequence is TGTGCCAGCAGCCAAGATCTTGCAGATACGCAGTATTTT. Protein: CASSQDLADTQYF. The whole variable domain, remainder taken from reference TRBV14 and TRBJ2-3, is EAGVTQFPSHSVIEKGQTVTLRCDPISGHDNLYWYRRVMGKEIKFLLHFVKESKQDESGMPNNRFLAERTGGTYSTLKVQPAELEDSGVYFCASSQDLADTQYFGPGTRLTVL.